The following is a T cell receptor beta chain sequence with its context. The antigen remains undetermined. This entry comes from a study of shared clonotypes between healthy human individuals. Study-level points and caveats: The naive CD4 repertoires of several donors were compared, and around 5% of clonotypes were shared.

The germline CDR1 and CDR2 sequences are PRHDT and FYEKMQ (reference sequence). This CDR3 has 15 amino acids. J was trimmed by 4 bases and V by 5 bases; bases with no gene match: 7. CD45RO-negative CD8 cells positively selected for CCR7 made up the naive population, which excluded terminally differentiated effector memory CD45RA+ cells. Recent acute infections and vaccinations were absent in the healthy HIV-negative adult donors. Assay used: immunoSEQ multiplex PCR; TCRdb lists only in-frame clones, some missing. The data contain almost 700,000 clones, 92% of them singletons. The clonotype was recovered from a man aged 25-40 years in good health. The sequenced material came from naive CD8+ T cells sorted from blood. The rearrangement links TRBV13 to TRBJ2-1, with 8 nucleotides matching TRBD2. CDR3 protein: CASSTLAVLYNEQFF. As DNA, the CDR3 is TGTGCCAGCAGCACACTAGCGGTACTATACAATGAGCAGTTCTTC.